These 20 T cell receptor beta chains were all obtained from the same sample, sequenced in a study of T-cell memory formation after mild COVID-19. TCRdb independently ran MiXCR on the 5' RACE reads; one entry per CDR3 protein. The sample records fewer than 250,000 distinct CDR3 sequences, roughly a tenth being singletons. The specimen sequenced was PBMCs or a T cell subset sorted from them (not recorded which). The receptors were gathered from a young man who had mild COVID-19 (a few samples of this study predate the infection). Cell type and time point are not known.

This clonotype showed up many times. This chain joins TRBV7-9 and TRBJ2-1, with 7 nucleotides matching TRBD1. The germline V gene has CDR1 SEHNR and CDR2 FQNEAQ (reference sequence). V was pared by 3 bases and J by 7 bases, with 15 bases of the junction left unmatched. This CDR3 has 17 residues. CDR3 region: CASSFGPGRGNPNEQFF. The CDR3 bases are TGTGCCAGCAGCTTTGGCCCCGGCAGGGGGAATCCTAATGAGCAGTTCTTC.

The V call is TRBV5-1, the J call TRBJ2-7; tentative D call: TRBD2 (5 bases). Germline V gene data show CDR1 as SGHRS and CDR2 as YFSETQ. The CDR3 length is 16 residues. With 7 bases removed from V and 1 base from J, the gap between germline ends came to 21 bases. For the CDR3, the DNA is TGCGCCAGCGCACAGACTAAGAAGGAAAAGTCCTACGAGCAGTACGTC. This sequence encodes CASAQTKKEKSYEQYV.

This clonotype was seen only a few times. This sequence joins TRBV20-1 and TRBJ1-1; D gene ambiguous. Germline assignment: CDR1 DFQATT and CDR2 SNEGSKA (reference sequence). This CDR3 is built from 12 residues. V gave up 6 bases and J gave up 4 bases, with 12 bases separating them. CDR3 coding DNA: TGCAGTGCCCAGACGCAACTCACTGAAGCTTTCTTT. Amino acids: CSAQTQLTEAFF.

This clonotype was detected a few times. The rearrangement links TRBV20-1 to TRBJ1-2; no reliable D call. The V gene's germline CDR1 is DFQATT and CDR2 SNEGSKA (reference sequence). V was cut by 1 base and J by 8 bases, with 11 bases left in between. CDR3 size: 12 residues. The CDR3 loop is CSARAPGGGYTF. CDR3 in DNA: TGCAGTGCTAGAGCCCCAGGAGGAGGCTACACCTTC.

V and J are TRBV4-2 and TRBJ2-3, with TRBD2 matching over 8 bases. Germline V gene sequence: CDR1 LGHNA, CDR2 YNFKEQ. The V segment lost 0 bases and the J segment 7 bases; nucleotides outside the gene matches: 15. This CDR3 has 18 amino acids. For the CDR3, the DNA is TGTGCCAGCAGCCAAGAATGGCGCTCCCGGGCGGGGGGCTATACGCAGTATTTT. As protein: CASSQEWRSRAGGYTQYF.

The CDR3 loop reads CSVWTGGNSPLHF. As DNA, the CDR3 is TGCAGCGTATGGACAGGGGGTAATTCACCCCTCCACTTT. The chain carries TRBV29-1 and TRBJ1-6, with TRBD1 matching 10 bases. Germline loops: CDR1 SQVTM, CDR2 ANQGSEA. CDR3 length: 13 amino acids. V lost 6 bases, J lost 6 bases, and 2 bases stayed unmatched.

The chain carries TRBV5-4 and TRBJ1-2; D uncertain. The CDR3 length is 13 residues. The ends were cut back, 3 bases at V and 8 bases at J, with 14 bases in the middle. The germline CDR1 and CDR2 sequences are SGHNT and YYREEE (reference sequence). The CDR3 loop is CASSSDGFWGYTF. The CDR3 DNA reads TGTGCCAGCAGCTCTGACGGTTTTTGGGGCTACACCTTC.

CDR3 in amino acids: CSVQPGSGGDTQYF. The CDR3 bases are TGCAGCGTCCAGCCGGGATCCGGGGGGGATACGCAGTATTTT. The gene calls are TRBV29-1 and TRBJ2-3; 7 positions agree with TRBD2. The CDR3 runs to 14 residues. CDR1 is SQVTM, CDR2 ANQGSEA, per germline. Losses at the gene ends were 6 bases for V and 6 bases for J; bases not matched to a gene: 12.

This clonotype was counted a few times. The genes are TRBV5-1 and TRBJ2-3, with TRBD2 matching over 10 bases. The V gene end was trimmed by 4 bases and the J gene end by 7 bases; junction bases not matched to a gene: 12. In germline, CDR1 is SGHRS, CDR2 YFSETQ. This CDR3 spans 16 amino acids. CDR3 sequence reads: CASSPPQRGGPNTQYF. The CDR3 DNA reads as TGCGCCAGCAGCCCCCCCCAGCGGGGGGGCCCTAATACGCAGTATTTT.

This clonotype has a count of ten or more. The chain joins TRBV12-3 or TRBV12-4 to TRBJ2-1, with TRBD1 matching over 11 bases. Trimming took 7 bases from V and 6 from J; bases not matched to a gene: 5. The CDR3 has 14 residues. CDR3: CASTQGQGVNEQFF. CDR3 nucleotides: TGTGCCAGCACCCAGGGACAGGGGGTCAATGAGCAGTTCTTC.

In its sample, this clonotype was seen a few times. The chain has TRBV5-6 and TRBJ2-3; 12 bases are shared with TRBD2. V gave up 2 bases and J gave up 4 bases; unmatched junction bases: 5. The CDR3 is 16 amino acids. The germline gives CDR1 SGHDT, CDR2 YYEEEE. CDR3 sequence reads: CASSLGLAGISDTQYF. The CDR3 nucleotides read TGTGCCAGCAGCTTAGGACTAGCGGGGATATCAGATACGCAGTATTTT.

This clonotype turned up a few times. The genes are TRBV20-1 and TRBJ2-2; 9 bases align to TRBD1. The CDR3 totals 15 residues. Per germline, CDR1 DFQATT and CDR2 SNEGSKA (reference sequence). The ends lost 6 bases at V and 9 bases at J; junction bases unmatched: 14. Written as DNA, the CDR3 is TGCAGTGCCCGGGGACAGGGAACCTTTCAGCGGGAGCTGTTTTTT. Its protein product is CSARGQGTFQRELFF.

This clonotype was detected a few times. The rearrangement uses TRBV6-2 or TRBV6-3 and TRBJ2-3; unclear D gene. Germline CDR1 reads MNHEY; CDR2 reads SVGEGT. This CDR3 comprises 15 residues. Trimming stripped 4 bases from V and 1 base from J, with 12 bases between. CDR3 sequence (DNA): TGTGCCAGCAGTTTCTGGGCGGTGGGCACAGATACGCAGTATTTT. Amino acid sequence: CASSFWAVGTDTQYF.

This clonotype was counted between two and nine times. V and J are TRBV14 and TRBJ1-1; D not resolved. Germline-derived CDR1 and CDR2 are SGHDN and FVKESK. V was shortened by 4 bases and J by 1 base, with 7 bases between the two germline ends. This CDR3 is 13 amino acids long. The CDR3 coding sequence is TGTGCCAGCAGCCCAATACAGAACACTGAAGCTTTCTTT. It translates to CASSPIQNTEAFF.

This clonotype was picked up a small number of times. The rearrangement links TRBV5-5 to TRBJ2-2; D uncertain. Germline V gene sequence: CDR1 SGHKS, CDR2 YYEKEE (reference sequence). The CDR3 length is 16 residues. Trimming shortened V by 2 bases and J by 6 bases, and 17 bases separated the two germline ends. CDR3 amino acids: CASSFGYTVPPGELFF. The CDR3 DNA follows: TGTGCCAGCAGCTTTGGGTACACCGTCCCCCCCGGGGAGCTGTTTTTT.

On this clonotype: The junction differs from germline at one of its ends, possibly a read error. This chain uses TRBV20-1 with TRBJ1-1, with 8 bases identical to TRBD1. The length of the CDR3 is 10 residues. Germline-derived CDR1 and CDR2 are DFQATT and SNEGSKA (reference sequence). CDR3 residues: CSDSPRQGNF. The CDR3 bases are TGCAGTGACTCTCCCAGACAGGGGAACTTT.

In this sample, this clonotype turned up a few times. DNA for the CDR3: TGTGCCAGTAGTCCCTCGGTACGTGCCGGCTACACCTTC. Protein product: CASSPSVRAGYTF. The chain is built from TRBV19 and TRBJ1-2; D is undetermined. Trimming left V 5 bases short and J 8 bases short, with 15 bases between. The CDR3 totals 13 residues. CDR1 and CDR2 from the germline V gene are LNHDA and SQIVND (reference sequence).

The genes are TRBV5-1 and TRBJ2-3; tentatively, D is TRBD1 (5 bases). The germline CDR1 and CDR2 sequences are SGHRS and YFSETQ. The CDR3 length is 15 residues. V was shortened by 1 base and J by 0 bases, with 9 bases between the two germline ends. CDR3 region: CASSLRDSSTDTQYF. As DNA, the CDR3 is TGCGCCAGCAGCTTGCGCGACAGCAGCACAGATACGCAGTATTTT.

This clonotype was observed a few times. The chain links TRBV20-1 to TRBJ2-3, with D perhaps matching TRBD1 (5 bases). With 6 bases removed from V and 4 bases from J, the gap between germline ends came to 11 bases. The CDR3 is made up of 12 amino acids. Germline V lookup: CDR1 DFQATT, CDR2 SNEGSKA (reference sequence). The CDR3 region is CSAQARADTQYF. The CDR3 DNA follows: TGCAGTGCACAGGCCCGGGCAGATACGCAGTATTTT.

This clonotype was picked up a small number of times. The chain couples TRBV6-4 to TRBJ2-3; D is ambiguous. Germline CDR1 and CDR2: MRHNA and SNTAGT. With 0 bases removed from V and 3 bases from J, the gap between germline ends came to 10 bases. This CDR3 region has 15 residues. The DNA for the CDR3 is TGTGCCAGCAGTGACTCTGGACGGTATACAGATACGCAGTATTTT. Residues: CASSDSGRYTDTQYF.